Included here is one T cell receptor (beta chain) sequence, with context. Its matching antigen is unknown. The source of the sample is a study of PD-1 blockade in classical Hodgkin lymphoma. The CDR3 is 15 amino acids. Trimming removed 6 bases from V and 5 bases from J; junction bases left unmatched: 10. From germline, CDR1 is MNHNY and CDR2 SVGAGI (reference sequence). Some clones are missing from TCRdb's copy, which holds only in-frame ones; the method was immunoSEQ multiplex PCR. The repertoire holds under 65,000 clones, with 75% to 90% as singletons. Points from the study as a whole: Those achieving complete response showed baseline diversity like newly diagnosed patients. Repertoires differed for reasons still undefined, possibly disease activity or prior therapy. Healthy donors reportedly exceeded newly diagnosed patients in baseline TCR diversity.

Every patient relapsed after autologous stem cell transplantation, and brentuximab vedotin exposure varied. Complete response, partial response or progressive disease constituted the best responses recorded. Material: peripheral blood mononuclear cells (PBMCs), obtained at baseline. The chain uses TRBV6-6 and TRBJ1-1; 9 bases match TRBD1. The TCR was taken from a human donor with classical Hodgkin lymphoma. CDR3 sequence: CASSQPGTGLTEAFF. CDR3 coding DNA: TGTGCCAGCAGCCAACCGGGGACAGGGTTGACTGAAGCTTTCTTT.